This T cell receptor beta chain originates from a study of blood T cell repertoires in COVID-19 (dated by TCRdb to 2019 to 2021). In the study overall: Collaborator samples came from the United States, Italy and Spain and covered acute and convalescent phases of COVID-19. The prospective study material was composed of cDNA or gDNA derived from T cells, B-cell-depleted T cells, or PBMCs. The dataset comprised deeply sampled blood TCRbeta repertoires from subjects exposed to, actively infected with, or recovered from COVID-19. The repertoires were made available in a free public database intended to serve as a resource for research on the immune response to SARS-CoV-2. Samples came from the ongoing ImmuneRACE study (first 160 participants) plus 1,254 subjects from 6 global collaborators. Sample metadata almost always included a de-identified subject ID, COVID-19 status, age in years and sex. HLA class I and class II types, where available, came from metadata supplied by the sample provider rather than from assay-based typing.

What the work shows at the level of the full study, not this receptor alone: The quantity of clinical and demographic metadata differed by source and by participant and was supplied without curation.

Each collaborating institution followed its own protocols to collect whole blood in K2EDTA tubes. For TCRbeta analysis, collaborators shipped samples in one of three forms: frozen whole blood, isolated PBMCs, or DNA extracted from either of those sample types. In its sample, this clone was seen once. Which antigen it targets is not known. Base qualities are not at hand, and no much larger clone is one base apart. CDR1 and CDR2 (SGHTA, FQGTGA) derive from the germline V gene. The CDR3 covers 13 residues, taking in both the cysteine and the phenylalanine. CDR3 DNA only is kept here, 39 bases in frame from base 1. V drops 1 base and J drops 8 bases, leaving 9 bases in between. TCRbeta CDR3 regions were amplified from genomic DNA by means of the immunoSEQ Assay, a bias-controlled multiplex PCR. On the authors' methods: The number of nucleated cells in each sample was estimated from the amplification of reference gene primers within the assay. To quantify the absolute abundance of each unique TCRbeta CDR3 rearrangement, sequence reads were collapsed and filtered. For each sample, productive Simpson clonality was calculated by taking the square root of Simpson's diversity index across productive rearrangements. TCRdb obtained this table from immuneACCESS and retained in-frame rearrangements with V and J assigned. These tables miss some clones; where compared with another copy, unresolved V genes account for less than half of the shortfall, and the remainder is unexplained. The D gene and trimming were derived from the DNA, and the V and J assignments and clone size from that table. For this sample the table gives roughly 98,000 clones, of which 81% were detected only once. The ten largest clones take up around 13% of the sample.

Specimen: peripheral blood. The sequence was collected from a human donor in a cohort sampled during active COVID-19. This receptor chain uses TRBV7-3 and TRBJ2-1; no D gene can be assigned with confidence. The CDR3 reads as follows: CASSLSSGDEQFF. The DNA sequence is TGTGCCAGCAGCTTAAGTAGTGGAGATGAGCAGTTCTTC.